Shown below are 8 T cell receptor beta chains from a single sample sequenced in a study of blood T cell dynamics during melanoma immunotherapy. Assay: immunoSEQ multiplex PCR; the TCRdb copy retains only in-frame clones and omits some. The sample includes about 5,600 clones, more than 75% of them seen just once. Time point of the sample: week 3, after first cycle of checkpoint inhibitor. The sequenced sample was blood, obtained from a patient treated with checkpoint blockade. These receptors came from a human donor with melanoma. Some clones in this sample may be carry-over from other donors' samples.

The CDR3 is CASSDSWLWQINQPQHF. The CDR3 DNA reads as TGTGCCAGCAGTGACTCTTGGTTGTGGCAGATCAATCAGCCCCAGCATTTT. The chain employs TRBV6-4 and TRBJ1-5; D call uncertain. The V gene's germline CDR1 is MRHNA and CDR2 SNTAGT. This CDR3 is 17 amino acids long. Trimming left V 0 bases short and J 3 bases short, with 15 bases between.

CDR3 region: CASSKGSGDSGNTIYF. The CDR3 DNA is TGTGCCAGCAGCAAAGGTTCGGGGGACTCTGGAAACACCATATATTTT. The genes are TRBV21-1 and TRBJ1-3. TRBV21-1 counts as a pseudogene. The CDR3 is 16 amino acids.

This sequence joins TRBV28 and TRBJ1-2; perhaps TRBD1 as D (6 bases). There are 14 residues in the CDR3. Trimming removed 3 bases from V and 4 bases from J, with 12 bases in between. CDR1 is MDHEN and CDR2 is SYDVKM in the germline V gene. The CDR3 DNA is TGTGCCAGCAGTTTTGGGGGGCAGAGCTATGGCTACACCTTC. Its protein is CASSFGGQSYGYTF.

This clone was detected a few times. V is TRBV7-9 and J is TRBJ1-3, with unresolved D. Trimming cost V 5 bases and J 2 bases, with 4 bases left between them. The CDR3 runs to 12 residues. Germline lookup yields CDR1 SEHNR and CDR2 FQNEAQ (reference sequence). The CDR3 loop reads CASSQTGNTIYF. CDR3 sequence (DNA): TGTGCCAGCAGCCAGACTGGAAACACCATATATTTT.

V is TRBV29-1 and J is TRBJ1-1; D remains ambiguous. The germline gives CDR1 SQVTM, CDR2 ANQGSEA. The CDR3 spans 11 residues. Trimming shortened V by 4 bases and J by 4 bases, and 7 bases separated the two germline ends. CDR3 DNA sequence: TGCAGCGTTGGGCGGGGCACTGAAGCTTTCTTT. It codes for CSVGRGTEAFF. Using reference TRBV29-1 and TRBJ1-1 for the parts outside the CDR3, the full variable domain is SAVISQKPSRDICQRGTSLTIQCQVDSQVTMMFWYRQQPGQSLTLIATANQGSEATYESGFVIDKFPISRPNLTFSTLTVSNMSPEDSSIYLCSVGRGTEAFFGQGTRLTVV.

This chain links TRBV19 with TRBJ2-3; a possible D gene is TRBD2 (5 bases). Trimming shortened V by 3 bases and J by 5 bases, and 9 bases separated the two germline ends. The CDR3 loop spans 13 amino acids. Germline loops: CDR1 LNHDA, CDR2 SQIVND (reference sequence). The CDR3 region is CASSIGVGDTQYF. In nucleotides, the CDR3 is TGTGCCAGTAGTATCGGGGTAGGAGATACGCAGTATTTT.

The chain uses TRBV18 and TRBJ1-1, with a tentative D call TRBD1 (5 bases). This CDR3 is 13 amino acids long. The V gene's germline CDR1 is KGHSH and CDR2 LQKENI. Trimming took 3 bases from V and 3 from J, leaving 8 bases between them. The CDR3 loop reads CASSPLRDTEAFF. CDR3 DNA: TGTGCCAGCTCACCTCTCAGGGACACTGAAGCTTTCTTT. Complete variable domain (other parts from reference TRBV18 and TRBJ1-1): NAGVMQNPRHLVRRRGQEARLRCSPMKGHSHVYWYRQLPEEGLKFMVYLQKENIIDESGMPKERFSAEFPKEGPSILRIQQVVRGDSAAYFCASSPLRDTEAFFGQGTRLTVV.

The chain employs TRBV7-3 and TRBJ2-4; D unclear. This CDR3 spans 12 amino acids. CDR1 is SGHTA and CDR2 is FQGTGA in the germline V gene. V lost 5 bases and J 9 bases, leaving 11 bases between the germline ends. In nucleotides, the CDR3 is TGTGCCAGCAGCCAACCCCCTGGCATTCAGTACTTC. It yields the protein CASSQPPGIQYF.